This entry features one T cell receptor beta chain sequence. Its antigen is currently unknown. The donors were healthy bone marrow donors. This entry comes from a study of cytomegalovirus exposure and HLA in healthy donors. In the study overall: Out of roughly 200 million T cells, an earlier analysis found over 100 million unique TCR beta sequences in total.

CDR1 and CDR2 from the germline V gene are LNHNV and YYDKDF (reference sequence). The CDR3 loop spans 15 amino acids. V shed 5 bases and J 6 bases; nucleotides not matched to a gene: 11. This PCR relied on a set of 60 Vbeta primers and 13 Jbeta primers. The protocol was immunoSEQ multiplex PCR, while the TCRdb copy is restricted to in-frame clones and leaves out a portion. This sample has under 200,000 clones, with roughly 79% found just once. Points from the study as a whole: Upon later analysis, TCR association rates were observed to vary by HLA locus, being highest for DRB1 and lowest for HLA-C.

The TCR comes from a woman in her twenties or thirties in good health and CMV-seropositive. V usage is TRBV15 and J usage is TRBJ2-7; 9 nucleotides match TRBD1. The sequencing sample was made of PBMCs. CDR3 in amino acids: CATSRGDRALFEQYF. CDR3 nucleotides: TGTGCCACCAGCCGAGGGGACAGGGCGTTGTTCGAGCAGTACTTC.